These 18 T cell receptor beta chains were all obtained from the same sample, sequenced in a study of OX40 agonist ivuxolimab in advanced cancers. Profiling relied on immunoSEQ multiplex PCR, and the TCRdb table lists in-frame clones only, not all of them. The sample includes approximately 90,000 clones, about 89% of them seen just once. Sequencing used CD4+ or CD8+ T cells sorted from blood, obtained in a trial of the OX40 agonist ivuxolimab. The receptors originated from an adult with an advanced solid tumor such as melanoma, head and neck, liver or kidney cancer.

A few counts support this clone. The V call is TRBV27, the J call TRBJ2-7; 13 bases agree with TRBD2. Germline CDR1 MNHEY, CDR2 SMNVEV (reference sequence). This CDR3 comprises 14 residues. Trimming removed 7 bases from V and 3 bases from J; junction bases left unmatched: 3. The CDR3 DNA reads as TGTGCCAGCAAGGGACTAGCGGGGAACTACGAGCAGTACTTC. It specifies CASKGLAGNYEQYF.

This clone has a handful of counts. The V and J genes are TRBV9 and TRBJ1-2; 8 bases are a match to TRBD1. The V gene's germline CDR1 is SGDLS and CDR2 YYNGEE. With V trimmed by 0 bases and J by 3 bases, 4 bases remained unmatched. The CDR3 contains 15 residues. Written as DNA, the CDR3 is TGTGCCAGCAGCGTAGAGGGACAGGCTCACTATGGCTACACCTTC. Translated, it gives CASSVEGQAHYGYTF.

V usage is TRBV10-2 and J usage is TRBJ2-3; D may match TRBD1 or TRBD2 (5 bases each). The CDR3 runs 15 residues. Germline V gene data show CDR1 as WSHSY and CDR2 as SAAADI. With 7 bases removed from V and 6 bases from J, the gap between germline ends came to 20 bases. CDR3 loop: CASILGESIVDTQYF. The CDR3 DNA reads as TGCGCCAGCATATTGGGGGAGTCTATAGTGGATACGCAGTATTTT.

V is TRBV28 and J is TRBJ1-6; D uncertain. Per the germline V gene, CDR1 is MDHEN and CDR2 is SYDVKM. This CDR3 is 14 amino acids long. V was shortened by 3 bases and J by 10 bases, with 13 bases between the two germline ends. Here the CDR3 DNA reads TGTGCCAGCAGTTTGGTCTCTAGCTGGTCACCCCTCCACTTT. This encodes CASSLVSSWSPLHF.

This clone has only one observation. CDR3 sequence reads: CASSRGHGEKLFF. CDR3 nucleotides: TGTGCCAGTAGTAGGGGGCACGGTGAAAAACTGTTTTTT. The V and J genes are TRBV19 and TRBJ1-4, with D possibly TRBD1 on 6 matching bases. The germline CDR1 and CDR2 sequences are LNHDA and SQIVND (reference sequence). The CDR3 length is 13 residues. The V end was cut by 4 bases, the J end by 7 bases, with 10 bases between.

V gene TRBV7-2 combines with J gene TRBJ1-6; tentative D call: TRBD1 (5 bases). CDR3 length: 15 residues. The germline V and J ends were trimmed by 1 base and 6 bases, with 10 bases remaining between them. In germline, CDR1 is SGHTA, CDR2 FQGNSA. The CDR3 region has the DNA TGTGCCAGCAGCTTAGGAGGGGTTGGTAATTCACCCCTCCACTTT. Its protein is CASSLGGVGNSPLHF.

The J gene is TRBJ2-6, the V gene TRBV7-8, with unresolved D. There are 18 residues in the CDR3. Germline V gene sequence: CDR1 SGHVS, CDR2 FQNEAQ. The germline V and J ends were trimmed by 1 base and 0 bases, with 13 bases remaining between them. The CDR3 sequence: CASSLELLLISGANVLTF. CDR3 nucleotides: TGTGCCAGCAGCTTAGAACTACTGTTAATCTCTGGGGCCAACGTCCTGACTTTC.

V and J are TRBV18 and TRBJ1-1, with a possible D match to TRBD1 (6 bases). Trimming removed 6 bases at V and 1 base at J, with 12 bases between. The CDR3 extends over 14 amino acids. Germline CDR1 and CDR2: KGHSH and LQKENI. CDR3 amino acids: CASSNARGNTEAFF. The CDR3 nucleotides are TGTGCCAGCTCCAACGCCAGGGGGAACACTGAAGCTTTCTTT.

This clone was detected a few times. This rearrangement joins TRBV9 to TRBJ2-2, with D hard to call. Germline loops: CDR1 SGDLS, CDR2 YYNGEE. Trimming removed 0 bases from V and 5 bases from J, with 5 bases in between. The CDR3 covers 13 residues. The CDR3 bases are TGTGCCAGCAGCGTAGTTGTGACCGGGGAGCTGTTTTTT. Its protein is CASSVVVTGELFF.

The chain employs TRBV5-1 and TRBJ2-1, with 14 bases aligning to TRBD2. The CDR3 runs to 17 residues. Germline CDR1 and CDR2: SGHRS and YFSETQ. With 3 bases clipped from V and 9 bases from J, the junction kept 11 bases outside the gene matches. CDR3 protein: CASSSGLAGASVSEQFF. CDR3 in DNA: TGCGCCAGCAGCTCGGGACTAGCGGGAGCGTCAGTTAGTGAGCAGTTCTTC. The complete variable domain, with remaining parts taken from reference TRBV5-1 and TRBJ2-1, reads KAGVTQTPRYLIKTRGQQVTLSCSPISGHRSVSWYQQTPGQGLQFLFEYFSETQRNKGNFPGRFSGRQFSNSRSEMNVSTLELGDSALYLCASSSGLAGASVSEQFFGPGTRLTVL.

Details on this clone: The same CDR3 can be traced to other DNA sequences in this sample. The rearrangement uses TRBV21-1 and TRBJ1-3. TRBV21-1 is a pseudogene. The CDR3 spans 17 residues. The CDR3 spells CASSKARWRTSGNTIYF. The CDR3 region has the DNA TGTGCCAGCAGCAAAGCGCGTTGGAGGACTTCTGGAAACACCATATATTTT.

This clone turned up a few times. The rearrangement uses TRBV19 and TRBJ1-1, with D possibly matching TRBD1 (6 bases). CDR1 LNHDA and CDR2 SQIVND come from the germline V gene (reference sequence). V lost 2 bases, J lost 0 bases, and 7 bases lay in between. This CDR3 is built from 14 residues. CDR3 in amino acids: CASSITGLNTEAFF. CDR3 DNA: TGTGCCAGTAGTATAACAGGGCTGAACACTGAAGCTTTCTTT.

CDR3 coding DNA: TGTGCCATCAGTGAGTTGGGGAGACAGCCCCAGCATTTT. Protein sequence: CAISELGRQPQHF. This rearrangement joins TRBV10-3 to TRBJ1-5; unclear D gene. Germline CDR1 reads ENHRY; CDR2 reads SYGVKD. Trimming took 1 base from V and 7 from J, leaving 8 bases between them. The CDR3 is 13 residues long.

CDR3 sequence reads: CAWSVSGFFAEAFF. DNA for the CDR3: TGTGCCTGGAGTGTGTCAGGGTTCTTCGCTGAAGCTTTCTTT. The V call is TRBV30, the J call TRBJ1-1, with a tentative D call TRBD1 (5 bases). The CDR3 is 14 amino acids. V lost 0 bases, J lost 6 bases, and 14 bases lay in between. Germline V gene sequence: CDR1 GTSNPN, CDR2 SVGIG (reference sequence).

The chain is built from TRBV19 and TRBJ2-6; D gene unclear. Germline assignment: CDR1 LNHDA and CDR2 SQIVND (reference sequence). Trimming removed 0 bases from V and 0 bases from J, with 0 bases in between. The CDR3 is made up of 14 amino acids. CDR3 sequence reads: CASSIDSGANVLTF. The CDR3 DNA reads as TGTGCCAGTAGTATAGACTCTGGGGCCAACGTCCTGACTTTC. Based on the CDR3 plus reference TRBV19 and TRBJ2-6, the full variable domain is DGGITQSPKYLFRKEGQNVTLSCEQNLNHDAMYWYRQDPGQGLRLIYYSQIVNDFQKGDIAEGYSVSREKKESFPLTVTSAQKNPTAFYLCASSIDSGANVLTFGAGSRLTVL.

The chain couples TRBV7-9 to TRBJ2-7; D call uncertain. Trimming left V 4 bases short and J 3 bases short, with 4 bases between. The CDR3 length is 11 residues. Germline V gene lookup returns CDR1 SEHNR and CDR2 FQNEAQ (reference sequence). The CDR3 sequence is CASSSYYEQYF. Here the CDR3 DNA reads TGTGCCAGCAGCTCTTACTACGAGCAGTACTTC.

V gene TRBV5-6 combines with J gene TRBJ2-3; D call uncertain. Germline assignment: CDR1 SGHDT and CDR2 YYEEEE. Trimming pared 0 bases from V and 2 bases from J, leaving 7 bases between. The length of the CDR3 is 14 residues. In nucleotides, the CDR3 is TGTGCCAGCAGCTTGGTGGCTAACACAGATACGCAGTATTTT. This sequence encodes CASSLVANTDTQYF.

CDR3 DNA: TGTGCCTGCGAGGGGGGGAACTATGGCTACACCTTC. It is translated as CACEGGNYGYTF. V is TRBV30 and J is TRBJ1-2, with TRBD1 as a possible D gene (6 bases). The germline gives CDR1 GTSNPN, CDR2 SVGIG (reference sequence). The CDR3 runs to 12 residues. Trimming shortened V by 6 bases and J by 2 bases, and 10 bases separated the two germline ends.